Listed here are 31 T cell receptor beta chains from one sample, sequenced in a study of blood T cells in healthy people across ages. The use of a sample-barcoded 5' primer and a J-beta primer mix characterized a second PCR of roughly 7 to 11 cycles. TCRdb reprocessed the 5' RACE reads with MiXCR, giving one entry per CDR3 protein. The sample has 1.5 million to 2 million distinct CDR3 sequences, around 48% seen once. The sequencing sample was made of blood. The receptors shown here come from a woman between 35 and 50 years old in good health.

Details on this clonotype: One end of the junction does not line up with germline, which may come from a read error. This sequence joins TRBV5-1 and TRBJ2-1; TRBD2 is a possible D gene (7 bases). CDR1 and CDR2 (germline): SGHRS, YFSETQ. The CDR3 is 16 residues long. CDR3 DNA sequence: TGCGCCAGCAGCTTGGCCGGGGGGCCTAGTAACAAAGAGCAGTTCTTC. This gives the protein CASSLAGGPSNKEQFF.

The rearrangement links TRBV12-3 or TRBV12-4 to TRBJ2-7, with 9 bases identical to TRBD1. This CDR3 is built from 15 residues. V was clipped by 3 bases and J by 6 bases; unmatched bases: 9. CDR3 sequence: CASSFYGTGSAEQYF. The CDR3 nucleotides read TGTGCCAGCAGTTTTTACGGGACAGGGTCGGCCGAGCAGTACTTC.

This clonotype was observed a few times. This sequence joins TRBV7-2 and TRBJ1-2; TRBD1 aligns across 10 bases. The CDR3 has 16 amino acids. From germline, CDR1 is SGHTA and CDR2 FQGNSA. Trimming removed 5 bases from V and 6 bases from J; junction bases left unmatched: 12. CDR3 sequence reads: CASSPRNSGTGDGYTF. In DNA form, the CDR3 reads TGTGCCAGCAGCCCCCGGAACTCCGGGACAGGGGATGGCTACACCTTC.

The gene calls are TRBV15 and TRBJ2-1; 8 bases fit TRBD1. The CDR3 loop spans 13 amino acids. CDR1 is LNHNV and CDR2 is YYDKDF in the germline V gene (reference sequence). J lost 13 bases, V lost 3 bases, and 8 bases had no gene match. The chain's CDR3 is CATSRPGTGPQFF. The CDR3 bases are TGTGCCACCAGCAGGCCAGGGACAGGACCACAGTTCTTC.

The rearrangement joins TRBV6-5 to TRBJ2-7; TRBD1 agrees at 8 bases. Matching the DNA end better, TRBJ2-5 makes the J call doubtful. The CDR3 contains 15 residues. CDR1 is MNHEY, CDR2 SVGAGI, per germline. DNA for the CDR3: TGTGCCAGCAGTTACCACAGGGGGAGTAGAGAGACCCAGTACTTC. It encodes CASSYHRGSRETQYF.

This clonotype was seen a handful of times. The V and J genes are TRBV20-1 and TRBJ2-3; 11 bases map to TRBD2. The ends lost 6 bases at V and 1 base at J; junction bases unmatched: 15. Per germline, CDR1 DFQATT and CDR2 SNEGSKA (reference sequence). The CDR3 has 18 residues. The CDR3 nucleotides are TGCAGTGCGGACTCTAGCGGGGGGTCATACTCCCGCACAGATACGCAGTATTTT. This sequence encodes CSADSSGGSYSRTDTQYF.

This clonotype was detected once. This chain joins TRBV7-6 and TRBJ1-5, with D possibly being TRBD1 (6 bases). From germline, CDR1 is SGHVS and CDR2 FNYEAQ. The CDR3 spans 16 residues. V gave up 0 bases and J gave up 3 bases, with 12 bases separating them. The CDR3 region is CASSLAGGGINQPQHF. The CDR3 nucleotides read TGTGCCAGCAGCTTAGCAGGAGGGGGTATCAATCAGCCCCAGCATTTT. Combining the CDR3 with reference TRBV7-6 and TRBJ1-5 gives the whole variable domain GAGVSQSPRYKVTKRGQDVALRCDPISGHVSLYWYRQALGQGPEFLTYFNYEAQQDKSGLPNDRFSAERPEGSISTLTIQRTEQRDSAMYRCASSLAGGGINQPQHFGDGTRLSIL.

The V gene is TRBV13, the J gene TRBJ2-4; 14 bases align to TRBD2. Germline CDR1 PRHDT, CDR2 FYEKMQ (reference sequence). J was trimmed by 6 bases and V by 4 bases; bases with no gene match: 8. The CDR3 sequence is 17 residues long. CDR3 protein: CASSSWTSGGSLNIQYF. In nucleotides, the CDR3 is TGTGCCAGCAGCTCATGGACTAGCGGGGGGTCATTAAACATTCAGTACTTC.

V and J are TRBV7-9 and TRBJ1-2; D remains unclear. This CDR3 has 15 amino acids. CDR1 and CDR2 from the germline V gene are SEHNR and FQNEAQ (reference sequence). V was clipped by 6 bases and J by 3 bases, with 17 bases between them. CDR3 sequence: CASRPKDNLHYGYTF. CDR3 DNA sequence: TGTGCCAGCAGACCTAAAGACAACTTACACTATGGCTACACCTTC.

The rearrangement joins TRBV6-6 to TRBJ2-5; D might be TRBD1 or TRBD2, each matching 7 bases. V lost 4 bases to trimming and J lost 3 bases, with 15 bases between them. CDR3 length: 15 residues. Germline CDR1 MNHNY, CDR2 SVGAGI (reference sequence). CDR3 loop: CASSSYQGGEETQYF. The CDR3 nucleotides are TGTGCCAGCAGTTCCTACCAGGGGGGGGAAGAGACCCAGTACTTC.

V and J are TRBV6-5 and TRBJ2-4; D call uncertain. The germline CDR1 and CDR2 sequences are MNHEY and SVGAGI. The CDR3 has 17 amino acids. V was shortened by 0 bases and J by 2 bases, with 14 bases between the two germline ends. The CDR3, as DNA: TGTGCCAGCAGTTACTCGGGAACAGTGTATTCCAAAAACATTCAGTACTTC. Its translation is CASSYSGTVYSKNIQYF.

The gene calls are TRBV6-5 and TRBJ2-7, with 8 positions matching TRBD2. Germline CDR1 MNHEY, CDR2 SVGAGI. The CDR3 covers 14 residues. V shed 6 bases and J 2 bases; nucleotides not matched to a gene: 6. CDR3 sequence: CASSVAGSPYEQYF. The DNA for the CDR3 is TGTGCCAGCAGCGTAGCGGGGTCGCCCTACGAGCAGTACTTC.

The genes are TRBV6-1 and TRBJ2-1; tentative D call: TRBD1 (6 bases). The tail of the sequence fits TRBJ2-7 better, so the J call may be wrong. Germline CDR1 and CDR2: MNHNS and SASEGT. CDR3 length: 17 residues. In DNA form, the CDR3 reads TGTGCCAGCAGTGAAATTAAAACAGGGAGCTCCTACAATGAGCAGTACTTC. Amino acids: CASSEIKTGSSYNEQYF.

The rearrangement links TRBV7-2 to TRBJ2-5; possibly TRBD2 for D (6 bases). The CDR3 runs to 14 residues. V shed 6 bases and J shed 2 bases, with 13 bases lying between them. From germline, CDR1 is SGHTA and CDR2 FQGNSA. In nucleotides, the CDR3 is TGTGCCAGCAGGATCACCGGGACTCAAGAGACCCAGTACTTC. This gives the protein CASRITGTQETQYF.

The chain uses TRBV20-1 and TRBJ1-2; D unclear. V lost 3 bases to trimming and J lost 6 bases, with 14 bases between them. CDR3 length: 13 residues. Germline V lookup: CDR1 DFQATT, CDR2 SNEGSKA (reference sequence). The CDR3 DNA sequence: TGCAGTGCTAGGAACGGGGTCACGAATGGCTACACCTTC. Its protein is CSARNGVTNGYTF.

The gene calls are TRBV12-3 or TRBV12-4 and TRBJ2-1, with TRBD2 identical over 10 bases. The J call may be wrong; the DNA end is better matched by TRBJ2-7. The CDR3 loop spans 14 amino acids. CDR3 residues: CASSSSGGANEQYF. DNA of the CDR3: TGTGCCAGCAGTTCCAGCGGGGGGGCCAATGAGCAGTACTTC.

V gene TRBV6-2 or TRBV6-3 combines with J gene TRBJ2-7, with D possibly TRBD2 on 6 matching bases. From germline, CDR1 is MNHEY and CDR2 SVGEGT. The CDR3 runs to 15 residues. With 6 bases removed from V and 2 bases from J, the gap between germline ends came to 17 bases. The CDR3 protein is CASRTTGTGAYEQYF. As DNA, the CDR3 is TGTGCCAGCAGGACAACCGGGACTGGAGCCTACGAGCAGTACTTC.

The chain has TRBV7-3 and TRBJ2-1, with a tentative D call TRBD1 (5 bases). Germline V lookup: CDR1 SGHTA, CDR2 FQGTGA. The ends were cut back, 2 bases at V and 4 bases at J, with 21 bases in the middle. This CDR3 has 18 residues. CDR3 sequence reads: CASSLYGSLGVGYNEQFF. CDR3 bases: TGTGCCAGCAGCTTATACGGCAGTTTAGGGGTCGGATACAATGAGCAGTTCTTC.

This clonotype was recorded many times. The genes are TRBV7-2 and TRBJ2-7; 7 bases agree with TRBD1. This CDR3 is 13 amino acids long. Germline V gene sequence: CDR1 SGHTA, CDR2 FQGNSA. Trimming at V came to 5 bases and at J to 3 bases, leaving 4 bases not matched to a gene. CDR3 sequence: CASSKGQFYEQYF. CDR3 bases: TGTGCCAGCAGCAAGGGACAGTTCTACGAGCAGTACTTC.

The chain carries TRBV5-1 and TRBJ1-1, with a tentative D call TRBD1 (5 bases). Germline values: CDR1 SGHRS, CDR2 YFSETQ. With 4 bases removed from V and 4 bases from J, the gap between germline ends came to 20 bases. This CDR3 spans 16 amino acids. The CDR3 DNA sequence: TGCGCCAGCAGCCCGCATCTGAGGGGACGGGGCACTGAAGCTTTCTTT. Amino acids: CASSPHLRGRGTEAFF. Supplemented by reference TRBV5-1 and TRBJ1-1, the full variable domain reads KAGVTQTPRYLIKTRGQQVTLSCSPISGHRSVSWYQQTPGQGLQFLFEYFSETQRNKGNFPGRFSGRQFSNSRSEMNVSTLELGDSALYLCASSPHLRGRGTEAFFGQGTRLTVV.

This clonotype occurred many times. The chain joins TRBV20-1 to TRBJ2-5; D is ambiguous. The ends were cut back, 1 base at V and 2 bases at J, with 5 bases in the middle. The CDR3 consists of 12 residues. The germline V gene encodes CDR1 DFQATT and CDR2 SNEGSKA (reference sequence). CDR3 DNA: TGCAGTGCTAGAGGCTGGCAAGAGACCCAGTACTTC. Protein product: CSARGWQETQYF.

This clonotype turned up a few times. One junction end disagrees with the germline gene, perhaps due to a read error. The V call is TRBV7-2, the J call TRBJ1-5; D possibly corresponds to TRBD1 (5 bases). The germline CDR1 and CDR2 sequences are SGHTA and FQGNSA. The CDR3 is 15 residues long. Here the CDR3 reads CASSLAGGQGQPQHF. In DNA form, the CDR3 reads TGTGCCAGCAGTTTAGCCGGGGGTCAAGGTCAGCCCCAGCATTTT.

The chain couples TRBV11-2 to TRBJ1-4; D uncertain. Deletions cut 4 bases from V and 7 bases from J, with 16 bases between. CDR1 SGHAT and CDR2 FQNNGV come from the germline V gene. The CDR3 sequence is 15 residues long. CDR3 in DNA: TGTGCCAGCAGCTCCACACTCGGGATGGGTGAAAAACTGTTTTTT. This encodes CASSSTLGMGEKLFF.

This clonotype occurred many times. This rearrangement joins TRBV6-2 or TRBV6-3 to TRBJ1-2; the D is unclear. The germline CDR1 and CDR2 sequences are MNHEY and SVGEGT. Trimming took off 6 bases at V and 2 bases at J, with 7 bases between the two ends. This CDR3 spans 12 amino acids. The CDR3 loop reads CASSPGNYGYTF. CDR3 DNA sequence: TGTGCCAGCAGCCCCGGCAACTATGGCTACACCTTC.

This chain joins TRBV29-1 and TRBJ2-1, with 8 bases fitting TRBD2. Germline CDR1 SQVTM, CDR2 ANQGSEA. The V and J ends lost 6 bases and 11 bases, in that order; junction bases with no gene match: 21. The CDR3 length is 16 residues. CDR3 residues: CSVAGGLDGPNGKQFF. The CDR3 DNA sequence: TGCAGCGTAGCCGGGGGACTAGACGGGCCAAACGGGAAGCAGTTCTTC.

The V call is TRBV5-1, the J call TRBJ2-3, with TRBD1 identical over 10 bases. The trim removed 3 bases at V and 3 bases at J, leaving 4 bases unmatched. This CDR3 contains 15 residues. From germline, CDR1 is SGHRS and CDR2 YFSETQ. CDR3 sequence: CASSSVGQGTDTQYF. In DNA form, the CDR3 reads TGCGCCAGCAGCTCCGTGGGACAGGGGACAGATACGCAGTATTTT.

The V call is TRBV4-2, the J call TRBJ2-3, with TRBD2 matching 8 bases. The V segment lost 1 base and the J segment 9 bases; nucleotides outside the gene matches: 9. The length of the CDR3 is 15 residues. Germline CDR1 is LGHNA and CDR2 is YNFKEQ. CDR3 region: CASSQGAGDPWTQYF. The CDR3 DNA is TGTGCCAGCAGCCAAGGAGCGGGGGACCCCTGGACGCAGTATTTT.

The rearrangement joins TRBV24-1 to TRBJ1-4, with 7 bases lining up with TRBD1. The CDR3 loop spans 15 amino acids. From germline, CDR1 is KGHDR and CDR2 SFDVKD. V lost 4 bases to trimming and J lost 4 bases; unmatched junction nucleotides: 5. The CDR3 region has the DNA TGTGCCACCAGTGAGGCAGGGGGAAGTAATGAAAAACTGTTTTTT. Its protein is CATSEAGGSNEKLFF.

The CDR3 coding sequence is TGTGCCACCAGCTCTCCCGGGCTGTACAATGAGCAGTTCTTC. Protein product: CATSSPGLYNEQFF. The chain carries TRBV15 and TRBJ2-1; no definite D call. Germline CDR1 LNHNV, CDR2 YYDKDF (reference sequence). The CDR3 extends over 14 amino acids. Trimming pared 5 bases from V and 4 bases from J, leaving 12 bases between.

This clonotype was counted only a few times. This sequence joins TRBV15 and TRBJ2-3; D is uncertain. Between the trimmed V and J ends, which lost 4 bases and 2 bases, there was a span of 10 bases. Looked up from germline, CDR1 is LNHNV and CDR2 is YYDKDF (reference sequence). This CDR3 spans 14 amino acids. The CDR3 coding sequence is TGTGCCACCAGCAACGTTGCCATCACAGATACGCAGTATTTT. It is translated as CATSNVAITDTQYF.

The rearrangement uses TRBV6-6 and TRBJ2-1, with 8 bases identical to TRBD2. Germline V gives CDR1 MNHNY, CDR2 SVGAGI (reference sequence). This CDR3 region has 15 residues. Germline trimming cut 6 bases from V and 9 bases from J; bases unmatched to any gene: 13. The CDR3 DNA follows: TGTGCCAGCAGAAAAGGGACGGGGGGGCTCTCTGAGCAGTTCTTC. Its protein product is CASRKGTGGLSEQFF.